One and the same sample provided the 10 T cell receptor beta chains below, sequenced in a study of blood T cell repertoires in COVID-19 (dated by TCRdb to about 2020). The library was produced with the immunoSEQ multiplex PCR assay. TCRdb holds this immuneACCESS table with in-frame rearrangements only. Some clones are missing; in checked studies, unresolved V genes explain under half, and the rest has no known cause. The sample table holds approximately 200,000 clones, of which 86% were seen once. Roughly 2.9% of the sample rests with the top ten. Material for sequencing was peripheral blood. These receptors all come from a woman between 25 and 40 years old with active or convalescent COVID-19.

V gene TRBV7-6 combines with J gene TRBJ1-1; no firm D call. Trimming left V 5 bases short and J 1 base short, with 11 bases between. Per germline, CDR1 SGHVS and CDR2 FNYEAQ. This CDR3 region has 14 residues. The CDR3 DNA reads TGTGCCAGCAGCCCGGGTTCTGGGAACACTGAAGCTTTCTTT. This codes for CASSPGSGNTEAFF.

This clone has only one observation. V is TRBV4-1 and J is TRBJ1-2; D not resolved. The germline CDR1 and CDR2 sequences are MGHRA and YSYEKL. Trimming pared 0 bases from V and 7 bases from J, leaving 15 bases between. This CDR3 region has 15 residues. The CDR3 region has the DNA TGCGCCAGCAGCCAAGAAGCCTCGGGGATCTCTGGCTACACCTTC. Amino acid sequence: CASSQEASGISGYTF.

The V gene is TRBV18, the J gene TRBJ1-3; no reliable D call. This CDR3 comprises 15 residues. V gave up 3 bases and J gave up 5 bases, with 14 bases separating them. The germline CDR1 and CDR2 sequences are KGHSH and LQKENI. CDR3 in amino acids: CASSPSGQERNTIYF. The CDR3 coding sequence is TGTGCCAGCTCACCCAGTGGGCAGGAAAGAAACACCATATATTTT.

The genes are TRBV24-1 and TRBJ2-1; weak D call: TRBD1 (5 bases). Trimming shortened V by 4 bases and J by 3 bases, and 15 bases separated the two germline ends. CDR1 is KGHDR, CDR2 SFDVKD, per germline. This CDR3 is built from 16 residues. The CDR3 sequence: CATSDRTTEIYNEQFF. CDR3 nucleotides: TGTGCCACCAGTGACCGTACGACAGAGATCTACAATGAGCAGTTCTTC.

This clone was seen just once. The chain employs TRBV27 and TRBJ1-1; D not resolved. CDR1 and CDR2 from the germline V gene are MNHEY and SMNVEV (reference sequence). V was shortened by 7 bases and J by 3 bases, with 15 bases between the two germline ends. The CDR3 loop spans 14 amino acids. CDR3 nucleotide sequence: TGTGCCAGCATCCCCCGGGGATTGGACACTGAAGCTTTCTTT. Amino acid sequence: CASIPRGLDTEAFF.

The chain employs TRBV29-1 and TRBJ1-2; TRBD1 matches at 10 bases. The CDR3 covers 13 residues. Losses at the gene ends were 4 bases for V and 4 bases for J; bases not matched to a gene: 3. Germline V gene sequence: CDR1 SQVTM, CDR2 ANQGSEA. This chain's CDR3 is CSVGGQGSYGYTF. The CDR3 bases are TGCAGCGTTGGGGGACAGGGGAGCTATGGCTACACCTTC.

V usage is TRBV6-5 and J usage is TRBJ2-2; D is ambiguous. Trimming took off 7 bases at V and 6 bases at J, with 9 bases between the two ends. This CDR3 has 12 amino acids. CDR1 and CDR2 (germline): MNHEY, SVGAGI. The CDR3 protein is CASIPRPGELFF. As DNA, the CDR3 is TGTGCCAGCATCCCCAGGCCCGGGGAGCTGTTTTTT.

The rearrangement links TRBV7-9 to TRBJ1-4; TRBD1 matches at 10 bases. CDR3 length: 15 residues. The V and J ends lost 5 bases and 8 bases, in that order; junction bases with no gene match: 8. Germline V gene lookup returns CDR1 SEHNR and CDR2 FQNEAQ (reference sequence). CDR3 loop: CASSRMTGGEEKLFF. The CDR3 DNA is TGTGCCAGCAGCAGAATGACAGGGGGCGAGGAAAAACTGTTTTTT.

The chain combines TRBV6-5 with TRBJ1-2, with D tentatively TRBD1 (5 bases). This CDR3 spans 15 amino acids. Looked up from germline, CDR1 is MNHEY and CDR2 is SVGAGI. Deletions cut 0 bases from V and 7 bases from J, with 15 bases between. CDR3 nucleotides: TGTGCCAGCAGTTACTCAGGCAGGGTGTCGTCTGGCTACACCTTC. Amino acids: CASSYSGRVSSGYTF.

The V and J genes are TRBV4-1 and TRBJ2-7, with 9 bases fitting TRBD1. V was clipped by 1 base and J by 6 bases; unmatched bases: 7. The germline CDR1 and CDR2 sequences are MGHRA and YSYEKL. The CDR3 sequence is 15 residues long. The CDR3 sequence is CASSQVATGGREQYF. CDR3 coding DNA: TGCGCCAGCAGCCAAGTCGCGACAGGGGGTCGCGAGCAGTACTTC.